There are a few counts of the clone carrying this TCR beta chain. Its antigen remains unidentified. Ipilimumab, 1 mg/kg, started 14 to 28 days after autologous transplant. Through week 26, nivolumab 3 mg/kg IV was given weeks 1, 4, 7, 10, then biweekly. The table came from immunoSEQ multiplex PCR; TCRdb's copy has only in-frame clones and leaves some out. The data contain roughly 86,000 clones, around 80% of them singletons. The source of the sample is a study of ipilimumab plus nivolumab after autologous stem cell transplantation. Study background: Median doses per patient: about five ipilimumab, under 10 nivolumab.

Study-wide results and caveats: TCR repertoire, Treg phenotype and gut microbiota reportedly support more study of this approach.

The sequenced sample was PBMCs, obtained in a trial of ipilimumab plus nivolumab as post-transplant consolidation. The receptor was derived from a male donor with diffuse large B-cell lymphoma.

This CDR3 is CASSSWGEGDTQYF. The CDR3 DNA follows: TGTGCCAGCAGCTCTTGGGGCGAGGGAGATACGCAGTATTTT. The rearrangement uses TRBV13 and TRBJ2-3; D could derive from TRBD1 or TRBD2 (5 bases each). V dropped 4 bases and J dropped 5 bases, with 13 bases sitting between them. The CDR3 runs 14 residues. Per germline, CDR1 PRHDT and CDR2 FYEKMQ (reference sequence).